A single sample gave rise to the 28 T cell receptor beta chains below, sequenced in a study of PD-1 blockade in classical Hodgkin lymphoma. TCRdb keeps only in-frame clones here, not all; method: immunoSEQ multiplex PCR. This table has 80,000 to 100,000 clones, roughly 92% appearing once. No patient escaped relapse after autologous stem cell transplantation, and brentuximab vedotin exposure varied. Sample: peripheral blood mononuclear cells (PBMCs), taken at baseline. These receptors were obtained from a human donor with classical Hodgkin lymphoma.

The chain carries TRBV9 and TRBJ1-1, with 8 bases that match TRBD1. After removal of 6 bases from V and 11 bases from J, the junction contained 12 bases not matched to a gene. This CDR3 has 13 amino acids. The germline gives CDR1 SGDLS, CDR2 YYNGEE. CDR3 nucleotides: TGTGCCAGCAATCCTCCGGGACAGGCGACGGCTTTCTTT. It encodes CASNPPGQATAFF. The variable domain in full, completed from reference TRBV9 and TRBJ1-1, reads DSGVTQTPKHLITATGQRVTLRCSPRSGDLSVYWYQQSLDQGLQFLIQYYNGEERAKGNILERFSAQQFPDLHSELNLSSLELGDSALYFCASNPPGQATAFFGQGTRLTVV.

The rearrangement links TRBV6-6 to TRBJ2-7, with 13 bases aligning to TRBD2. V was pared by 0 bases and J by 5 bases, with 4 bases of the junction left unmatched. From germline, CDR1 is MNHNY and CDR2 SVGAGI (reference sequence). The CDR3 consists of 16 residues. CDR3 DNA sequence: TGTGCCAGCAGTTACTCCCCGGGACTAGCGGGAAACGAGCAGTACTTC. Its protein is CASSYSPGLAGNEQYF.

This chain uses TRBV30 with TRBJ2-5; D is perhaps TRBD1 (5 bases). Germline V gene sequence: CDR1 GTSNPN, CDR2 SVGIG (reference sequence). The CDR3 contains 12 residues. V was shortened by 2 bases and J by 5 bases, with 9 bases between the two germline ends. In nucleotides, the CDR3 is TGTGCCTGGAGTACAGGACACGAGACCCAGTACTTC. Its protein is CAWSTGHETQYF.

The chain employs TRBV5-6 and TRBJ2-5; D is perhaps TRBD1 (6 bases). Trimming left V 1 base short and J 6 bases short, with 10 bases between. The CDR3 runs to 13 residues. Germline V CDR1 and CDR2: SGHDT, YYEEEE. The CDR3 loop is CASSLNRAQTQYF. The CDR3 nucleotides are TGTGCCAGCAGCTTGAACAGGGCTCAGACCCAGTACTTC.

J is TRBJ2-2 and V is TRBV29-1; 10 nucleotides agree with TRBD2. This CDR3 region has 14 residues. Losses at the gene ends were 4 bases for V and 5 bases for J; bases not matched to a gene: 4. The germline V gene encodes CDR1 SQVTM and CDR2 ANQGSEA. The CDR3 protein is CSVGLGLATGELFF. Written as DNA, the CDR3 is TGCAGCGTTGGATTGGGACTAGCGACCGGGGAGCTGTTTTTT.

The V and J genes are TRBV7-3 and TRBJ1-1; D gene unclear. The CDR3 sequence is 15 residues long. Deletions cut 1 base from V and 0 bases from J, with 9 bases between. CDR1 and CDR2 (germline): SGHTA, FQGTGA. CDR3 protein: CASSLKPLMNTEAFF. The CDR3 nucleotides are TGTGCCAGCAGCTTAAAGCCGCTTATGAACACTGAAGCTTTCTTT. Full variable domain (outside the CDR3, taken from reference TRBV7-3 and TRBJ1-1): GAGVSQTPSNKVTEKGKYVELRCDPISGHTALYWYRQSLGQGPEFLIYFQGTGAADDSGLPNDRFFAVRPEGSVSTLKIQRTERGDSAVYLCASSLKPLMNTEAFFGQGTRLTVV.

The J gene is TRBJ2-5, the V gene TRBV28; TRBD2 matches 13 bases. CDR1 and CDR2 (germline): MDHEN, SYDVKM. There are 17 residues in the CDR3. J lost 5 bases, V lost 5 bases, and 11 bases had no gene match. CDR3 region: CASSVLQTSGRLETQYF. Written as DNA, the CDR3 is TGTGCCAGCAGTGTCCTGCAGACTAGCGGGAGGCTTGAGACCCAGTACTTC.

CDR3 bases: TGTGCCAGTACCCCCCAGGGGACACCTTATGGCTACACCTTC. The encoded protein is CASTPQGTPYGYTF. The chain links TRBV19 to TRBJ1-2, with a possible D match to TRBD1 (6 bases). From germline, CDR1 is LNHDA and CDR2 SQIVND (reference sequence). Between the trimmed V and J ends, which lost 7 bases and 5 bases, there was a span of 17 bases. The CDR3 is 14 residues long.

The V and J genes are TRBV19 and TRBJ2-7; 10 bases map to TRBD1. The CDR3 is 17 amino acids. With 6 bases clipped from V and 1 base from J, the junction kept 12 bases outside the gene matches. Germline loops: CDR1 LNHDA, CDR2 SQIVND (reference sequence). CDR3 in amino acids: CASRGTGEGLRSYEQYF. CDR3 bases: TGTGCCAGTAGGGGGACAGGGGAAGGTTTGAGGTCCTACGAGCAGTACTTC.

The chain uses TRBV30 and TRBJ2-4; 8 positions match TRBD1. CDR1 and CDR2 (germline): GTSNPN, SVGIG (reference sequence). There are 13 residues in the CDR3. Germline trimming cut 3 bases from V and 9 bases from J; bases unmatched to any gene: 7. CDR3 loop: CAWRTGTGGIQYF. Here the CDR3 DNA reads TGTGCCTGGAGAACCGGGACAGGAGGCATTCAGTACTTC.

The rearrangement links TRBV5-1 to TRBJ1-2; 9 nucleotides agree with TRBD1. CDR1 is SGHRS, CDR2 YFSETQ, per germline. This CDR3 region has 14 residues. Trimming cost V 4 bases and J 7 bases; bases outside gene matches: 8. The CDR3 bases are TGCGCCAGCAGCATTCTACAGGGGGCGCCTGGCTACACCTTC. Translated: CASSILQGAPGYTF.

The V gene is TRBV6-5, the J gene TRBJ2-1; 7 bases match TRBD2. Germline V CDR1 and CDR2: MNHEY, SVGAGI. The length of the CDR3 is 16 residues. V trimming: 2 bases; J trimming: 7 bases; junction bases outside the gene matches: 11. DNA of the CDR3: TGTGCCAGCAGTTACCTTGAGGCGGGAGATAGGAATGAGCAGTTCTTC. It encodes CASSYLEAGDRNEQFF.

The J gene is TRBJ1-2, the V gene TRBV28; D gene ambiguous. From germline, CDR1 is MDHEN and CDR2 SYDVKM. The CDR3 is 15 residues long. The V end lost 1 base, the J end lost 7 bases, and 16 bases lay between the germline ends. The CDR3, as DNA: TGTGCCAGCAGTTTATCAGGCCTCGCGGCGGGTGGCTACACCTTC. Translated: CASSLSGLAAGGYTF.

The chain uses TRBV5-6 and TRBJ2-2, with unresolved D. The CDR3 runs 11 residues. V shed 1 base and J shed 10 bases, with 5 bases lying between them. Germline V gives CDR1 SGHDT, CDR2 YYEEEE. The CDR3 sequence: CASSLFEELFF. The DNA for the CDR3 is TGTGCCAGCAGCTTGTTCGAGGAGCTGTTTTTT.

This clone was seen a handful of times. The chain combines TRBV13 with TRBJ1-1; 7 nucleotides match TRBD1. This CDR3 has 16 residues. Germline CDR1 PRHDT, CDR2 FYEKMQ (reference sequence). With V trimmed by 5 bases and J by 4 bases, 13 bases remained unmatched. CDR3 amino acids: CASSQGGARGGTEAFF. CDR3 in DNA: TGTGCCAGCAGCCAAGGCGGAGCCAGGGGGGGCACTGAAGCTTTCTTT.

CDR3 sequence: CASSPGTGLAKNIQYF. CDR3 DNA sequence: TGTGCCAGCTCACCGGGAACAGGACTAGCCAAAAACATTCAGTACTTC. This chain joins TRBV18 and TRBJ2-4; either TRBD1 or TRBD2 may supply D (5 bases each). V dropped 3 bases and J dropped 0 bases, with 12 bases sitting between them. Germline V gives CDR1 KGHSH, CDR2 LQKENI. The CDR3 consists of 16 residues.

The chain recombines TRBV9 with TRBJ1-5; D gene uncertain. Trimming left V 2 bases short and J 9 bases short, with 15 bases between. The CDR3 is made up of 14 amino acids. Per germline, CDR1 SGDLS and CDR2 YYNGEE. CDR3 sequence: CASSVGEEGWPQHF. For the CDR3, the DNA is TGTGCCAGCAGCGTCGGGGAGGAGGGCTGGCCCCAGCATTTT.

This chain links TRBV30 with TRBJ1-2, with D possibly TRBD1 on 5 matching bases. CDR1 is GTSNPN, CDR2 SVGIG, per germline (reference sequence). V was cut by 0 bases and J by 8 bases, with 16 bases left in between. This CDR3 spans 14 amino acids. CDR3 in amino acids: CAWSVGALGIGYTF. The CDR3 DNA follows: TGTGCCTGGAGTGTCGGGGCGCTGGGTATCGGCTACACCTTC.

The V and J genes are TRBV2 and TRBJ2-1; 9 bases are a match to TRBD2. Trimming removed 0 bases from V and 7 bases from J; junction bases left unmatched: 4. The CDR3 contains 15 residues. CDR1 and CDR2 (germline): SNHLY, FYNNEI. The CDR3 here is CASSEAGLAGNEQFF. CDR3 bases: TGTGCCAGCAGTGAAGCTGGGCTAGCGGGGAATGAGCAGTTCTTC.

The rearrangement uses TRBV19 and TRBJ2-3; a weak D match, TRBD2 (5 bases). Germline values: CDR1 LNHDA, CDR2 SQIVND (reference sequence). The CDR3 spans 14 residues. Trimming cost V 3 bases and J 0 bases, with 7 bases left between them. The CDR3 DNA sequence: TGTGCCAGTAGTATTCGGACTAGCACAGATACGCAGTATTTT. Amino acid sequence: CASSIRTSTDTQYF.

V gene TRBV4-1 combines with J gene TRBJ2-2; the D is unclear. The CDR3 consists of 16 residues. The germline V gene has CDR1 MGHRA and CDR2 YSYEKL. V was clipped by 0 bases and J by 0 bases, with 8 bases between them. CDR3 loop: CASSQDGPSNTGELFF. CDR3 nucleotide sequence: TGCGCCAGCAGCCAAGATGGGCCATCGAACACCGGGGAGCTGTTTTTT.

This clone has only one observation. The genes are TRBV7-9 and TRBJ1-4; D not certain. The V gene's germline CDR1 is SEHNR and CDR2 FQNEAQ (reference sequence). The V and J ends lost 3 bases and 4 bases respectively, with 9 bases between them. The CDR3 extends over 14 amino acids. The CDR3 loop is CASSFRDDNEKLFF. CDR3 nucleotides: TGTGCCAGCAGCTTCCGGGATGATAATGAAAAACTGTTTTTT.

The J gene is TRBJ2-2, the V gene TRBV30, with 11 bases fitting TRBD2. V was clipped by 4 bases and J by 7 bases; unmatched bases: 5. Germline CDR1 and CDR2: GTSNPN and SVGIG (reference sequence). This CDR3 region has 14 residues. The CDR3 DNA sequence: TGTGCCTGGACTAGCGGGAGGTTTGGCGGGGAGCTGTTTTTT. This sequence encodes CAWTSGRFGGELFF.

The V call is TRBV28, the J call TRBJ2-7, with 9 bases fitting TRBD1. The CDR3 extends over 16 amino acids. Germline trimming cut 6 bases from V and 2 bases from J; bases unmatched to any gene: 11. Germline loops: CDR1 MDHEN, CDR2 SYDVKM. The CDR3 here is CASSLVTGGPTYEQYF. DNA for the CDR3: TGTGCCAGCAGCCTTGTTACAGGGGGCCCAACCTACGAGCAGTACTTC.

The rearrangement joins TRBV11-2 to TRBJ1-2; the D gene is possibly TRBD1 (5 bases). This CDR3 has 13 amino acids. CDR1 and CDR2 from the germline V gene are SGHAT and FQNNGV. Trimming pared 4 bases from V and 4 bases from J, leaving 10 bases between. The CDR3 loop reads CASSSLRGYGYTF. CDR3 sequence (DNA): TGTGCCAGCAGCTCCTTAAGGGGCTATGGCTACACCTTC.

A word on this clone: One end of the junction fails to match germline, which may point to a read error. This chain uses TRBV6-6 with TRBJ2-7; D is perhaps TRBD2 (6 bases). This CDR3 region has 13 residues. CDR1 is MNHNY and CDR2 is SVGAGI in the germline V gene (reference sequence). Written as DNA, the CDR3 is TGTGCCAGCCGAGGCGGGGCCTCCTCCGAGCAGTACTTC. Amino acid sequence: CASRGGASSEQYF.

V gene TRBV5-6 combines with J gene TRBJ1-2; D might be TRBD1 (6 bases). CDR1 is SGHDT, CDR2 YYEEEE, per germline. The CDR3 is 12 residues long. The germline V and J ends were trimmed by 2 bases and 8 bases, with 10 bases remaining between them. For the CDR3, the DNA is TGTGCCAGCAGCTTCACAGGGCGCGGCTACACCTTC. It codes for CASSFTGRGYTF.

V and J are TRBV7-9 and TRBJ2-5, with D perhaps TRBD2 (5 bases). The CDR3 covers 14 residues. Germline loops: CDR1 SEHNR, CDR2 FQNEAQ (reference sequence). The ends were cut back, 5 bases at V and 5 bases at J, with 15 bases in the middle. DNA of the CDR3: TGTGCCAGCAGCAAGTACGGGGTGCCGGAGACCCAGTACTTC. It yields the protein CASSKYGVPETQYF.